Listed here are 5 T cell receptor beta chains from one sample, sequenced in a study of cytomegalovirus exposure and HLA in healthy donors. The PCR used 60 Vbeta and 13 Jbeta primers. Assay used: immunoSEQ multiplex PCR; TCRdb lists only in-frame clones, some missing. The table includes over 150,000 clones, 80% detected once. Sequenced material: PBMCs. The receptors shown here come from a woman aged 50 to 60 in good health and CMV-seropositive.

The rearrangement uses TRBV27 and TRBJ2-2; 7 nucleotides line up with TRBD2. The CDR3 covers 13 residues. CDR1 is MNHEY and CDR2 is SMNVEV in the germline V gene (reference sequence). Unmatched junction bases numbered 0, after V lost 2 bases and J lost 6 bases. The CDR3 DNA follows: TGTGCCAGCAGTTTAGGGGGGGCCGGGGAGCTGTTTTTT. Translating it yields CASSLGGAGELFF.

The chain carries TRBV27 and TRBJ2-1; TRBD2 agrees at 9 bases. The V segment lost 7 bases and the J segment 3 bases; nucleotides outside the gene matches: 10. The CDR3 has 16 amino acids. In germline, CDR1 is MNHEY, CDR2 SMNVEV (reference sequence). The CDR3 is CASIPHSGGLYNEQFF. DNA for the CDR3: TGTGCCAGCATCCCCCATAGCGGGGGTCTCTACAATGAGCAGTTCTTC.

The chain joins TRBV28 to TRBJ2-5, with TRBD1 identical over 7 bases. There are 14 residues in the CDR3. V dropped 6 bases and J dropped 5; count of bases not matched to a gene: 9. Germline CDR1 and CDR2: MDHEN and SYDVKM. CDR3 DNA: TGTGCCAGCAGCTTGGGACAGTTGAGGGAGACCCAGTACTTC. Protein sequence: CASSLGQLRETQYF.

The CDR3 DNA sequence: TGTGCCACCAGCCCCAAGGACAGGGCCAATGAGCAGTTCTTC. Its protein is CATSPKDRANEQFF. The chain couples TRBV15 to TRBJ2-1, with 8 nucleotides matching TRBD1. This CDR3 comprises 14 residues. Germline loops: CDR1 LNHNV, CDR2 YYDKDF (reference sequence). V gave up 5 bases and J gave up 6 bases; unmatched junction bases: 6.

CDR3 nucleotides: TGTGCCAGTAGGCCTCCGGGACAGGGGGATCAGCCCCAGCATTTT. This codes for CASRPPGQGDQPQHF. This sequence joins TRBV19 and TRBJ1-5; 11 bases line up with TRBD1. V was clipped by 6 bases and J by 5 bases; unmatched bases: 6. In germline, CDR1 is LNHDA, CDR2 SQIVND (reference sequence). The length of the CDR3 is 15 residues.